Following are 20 T cell receptor beta chains from one sample sequenced in a study of T cells in Graves' hyperthyroidism and ophthalmopathy. RNA transcripts served as the template for amplifying TCR beta CDR3 regions. HTBI primers drove first-round RT-PCR of the TCR CDR3. In TCRdb, the multiplex PCR reads were re-called with MiXCR into one record per CDR3 protein. Here the sample spans about 640,000 distinct CDR3 sequences, roughly 20% being singletons. Specimen: blood. The origin of the receptors is a man aged 25 to 45 with Graves' ophthalmopathy.

This clonotype was observed a handful of times. J is TRBJ2-1 and V is TRBV20-1; perhaps TRBD1 as D (9 bases). CDR1 DFQATT and CDR2 SNEGSKA come from the germline V gene (reference sequence). The CDR3 covers 14 residues. CDR3 region: CRAPGGTGMDEQFF. In DNA, the CDR3 is TGCAGGGCCCCGGGAGGGACAGGGATGGATGAGCAGTTCTTC.

Concerning this clonotype: Just one base apart from a much larger clone, this may be a read error. This rearrangement joins TRBV5-1 to TRBJ1-1, with 7 bases matching TRBD1. Trimming at V came to 4 bases and at J to 3 bases, leaving 6 bases not matched to a gene. The CDR3 sequence is 14 residues long. The germline CDR1 and CDR2 sequences are SGHRS and YFSETQ. The CDR3 DNA sequence: TGCGCCAGCAGCCCTGGACAGGTCCACACTGAAGCTTTCTTT. Translation gives CASSPGQVHTEAFF.

The chain recombines TRBV9 with TRBJ2-1; 9 bases line up with TRBD2. Germline loops: CDR1 SGDLS, CDR2 YYNGEE. The trim removed 5 bases at V and 8 bases at J, leaving 11 bases unmatched. This CDR3 has 15 amino acids. CDR3 residues: CASRPPAGGSHEQFF. The CDR3 DNA reads as TGTGCCAGCAGGCCGCCCGCGGGAGGGTCCCATGAGCAGTTCTTC.

The genes are TRBV6-5 and TRBJ2-1; no clear D gene. Germline V gene lookup returns CDR1 MNHEY and CDR2 SVGAGI. Between the trimmed V and J ends, which lost 0 bases and 7 bases, there was a span of 7 bases. The CDR3 length is 13 residues. This CDR3 is CASSYSAVNEQFF. In nucleotides, the CDR3 is TGTGCCAGCAGTTACTCGGCAGTGAATGAGCAGTTCTTC.

This clonotype appeared a few times. The rearrangement links TRBV6-2 or TRBV6-3 to TRBJ2-7; TRBD1 agrees at 8 bases. V was clipped by 2 bases and J by 3 bases; unmatched bases: 12. This CDR3 region has 17 residues. Germline V CDR1 and CDR2: MNHEY, SVGEGT. CDR3 loop: CASSYGLLGQGYYEQYF. The CDR3 nucleotides are TGTGCCAGCAGTTACGGTCTCCTTGGACAGGGCTACTACGAGCAGTACTTC.

J is TRBJ2-1 and V is TRBV4-1; D is perhaps TRBD1 (5 bases). The CDR3 is 13 amino acids. Per the germline V gene, CDR1 is MGHRA and CDR2 is YSYEKL. Trimming removed 0 bases from V and 10 bases from J, with 10 bases in between. This CDR3 reads CASSQDPTGEQFF. The CDR3 DNA is TGCGCCAGCAGCCAAGATCCCACAGGAGAGCAGTTCTTC.

A few counts support this clonotype. The chain recombines TRBV15 with TRBJ2-7, with TRBD2 matching over 7 bases. Germline lookup yields CDR1 LNHNV and CDR2 YYDKDF (reference sequence). V dropped 4 bases and J dropped 5; count of bases not matched to a gene: 8. The CDR3 is 14 amino acids. The CDR3 reads CATSTPERDHEQYF. The CDR3 bases are TGTGCCACCAGCACCCCGGAGCGGGACCACGAGCAGTACTTC.

This clonotype was observed a handful of times. The CDR3 nucleotides read TGTGCCAGCAGCCCAAAAAGGGGGAGCACCGGGGAGCTGTTTTTT. Translating gives CASSPKRGSTGELFF. This chain connects TRBV7-8 to TRBJ2-2; D is perhaps TRBD1 (6 bases). V lost 5 bases and J lost 4, with 14 bases in between. CDR3 length equals 15 residues. The germline gives CDR1 SGHVS, CDR2 FQNEAQ. The variable domain in full, completed from reference TRBV7-8 and TRBJ2-2, reads GAGVSQSPRYKVAKRGQDVALRCDPISGHVSLFWYQQALGQGPEFLTYFQNEAQLDKSGLPSDRFFAERPEGSVSTLKIQRTQQEDSAVYLCASSPKRGSTGELFFGEGSRLTVL.

This clonotype has more than one count but fewer than ten. The gene calls are TRBV28 and TRBJ1-2; TRBD1 matches 9 bases. This CDR3 contains 15 residues. The V segment lost 6 bases and the J segment 4 bases; nucleotides outside the gene matches: 9. From germline, CDR1 is MDHEN and CDR2 SYDVKM. CDR3: CASSQGTGNRYGYTF. The CDR3 bases are TGTGCCAGCAGCCAAGGGACAGGGAATCGCTATGGCTACACCTTC.

The table lists this clonotype with a few counts. The V call is TRBV12-3 or TRBV12-4, the J call TRBJ2-7, with 9 bases that match TRBD1. V gave up 6 bases and J gave up 5 bases; unmatched junction bases: 11. This CDR3 is 15 amino acids long. The CDR3 loop reads CASRFSLGQGHEQYF. In nucleotides, the CDR3 is TGTGCCAGCAGGTTCTCGCTGGGACAGGGCCACGAGCAGTACTTC.

V gene TRBV4-3 combines with J gene TRBJ2-7; D is unresolved. This CDR3 is 16 amino acids long. Deletions cut 0 bases from V and 2 bases from J, with 14 bases between. Germline CDR1 and CDR2: LGHNA and YSLEER. The CDR3 here is CASSQDRAGLPYEQYF. DNA for the CDR3: TGCGCCAGCAGCCAAGATCGGGCAGGTTTACCCTACGAGCAGTACTTC.

This clonotype was found a few times. This chain uses TRBV7-2 with TRBJ1-5; 7 nucleotides agree with TRBD1. CDR1 and CDR2 from the germline V gene are SGHTA and FQGNSA. The J segment lost 4 bases and the V segment lost 0 bases, leaving 3 bases of the junction unmatched. The CDR3 length is 15 residues. In nucleotides, the CDR3 is TGTGCCAGCAGCTTAGCCCAGACAGGGAATCAGCCCCAGCATTTT. This gives the protein CASSLAQTGNQPQHF.

The chain joins TRBV5-1 to TRBJ2-5; TRBD1 agrees at 10 bases. The V gene's germline CDR1 is SGHRS and CDR2 YFSETQ. The CDR3 is made up of 19 amino acids. J lost 2 bases, V lost 5 bases, and 18 bases had no gene match. The CDR3 here is CASREPGQGILSEQETQYF. CDR3 sequence (DNA): TGCGCCAGCAGGGAACCGGGACAGGGGATCCTTAGCGAACAAGAGACCCAGTACTTC.

In this sample, this clonotype turned up a few times. The chain joins TRBV7-9 to TRBJ2-2; 8 positions match TRBD2. In germline, CDR1 is SEHNR, CDR2 FQNEAQ (reference sequence). Trimming took 5 bases from V and 6 from J; bases not matched to a gene: 17. The CDR3 loop spans 18 amino acids. The CDR3 region has the DNA TGTGCCAGCAGCCCAACTCGACCGGGAGGGACTCTCGCCGGGGAGCTGTTTTTT. This codes for CASSPTRPGGTLAGELFF.

This clonotype has only a few counts. V usage is TRBV7-6 and J usage is TRBJ2-1, with 15 bases fitting TRBD2. V gave up 4 bases and J gave up 4 bases; unmatched junction bases: 5. Germline V lookup: CDR1 SGHVS, CDR2 FNYEAQ. CDR3 size: 17 residues. DNA for the CDR3: TGTGCCAGCAGCTCCCGGACTAGCGGGAGGGATTACAATGAGCAGTTCTTC. It encodes CASSSRTSGRDYNEQFF.

This clonotype was counted at least ten times. The chain recombines TRBV20-1 with TRBJ2-5, with D maybe TRBD2 (6 bases). CDR1 and CDR2 from the germline V gene are DFQATT and SNEGSKA (reference sequence). V was shortened by 5 bases and J by 4 bases, with 26 bases between the two germline ends. There are 17 residues in the CDR3. CDR3 sequence reads: CSAVPAGTQGGGETQYF. CDR3 nucleotides: TGCAGTGCTGTTCCGGCGGGTACTCAGGGAGGAGGAGAGACCCAGTACTTC.

This clonotype was counted a few times. The chain joins TRBV5-1 to TRBJ2-7; tentatively, D is TRBD1 or TRBD2 (7 bases each). Germline V gene sequence: CDR1 SGHRS, CDR2 YFSETQ. The V and J ends lost 4 bases and 0 bases respectively, with 17 bases between them. The CDR3 is 16 amino acids. CDR3 residues: CASSQGGLRSSYEQYF. Written as DNA, the CDR3 is TGCGCCAGCAGCCAGGGGGGACTACGGAGCTCCTACGAGCAGTACTTC.

On this clonotype: Germline and junction disagree at one end, which may indicate a read error. The V gene is TRBV7-7, the J gene TRBJ2-5, with a possible D match to TRBD1 (5 bases). The germline V gene encodes CDR1 SSHAT and CDR2 FNYEAQ (reference sequence). This CDR3 spans 15 amino acids. CDR3 in DNA: TGTGCTAGCAGCTTTTCTTTCAGGGAACAAGAGACCCAGTACTTC. This translates into CASSFSFREQETQYF.

This clonotype has a count of ten or more. The chain is built from TRBV10-3 and TRBJ2-2, with 8 bases fitting TRBD1. CDR3 length: 13 residues. Per germline, CDR1 ENHRY and CDR2 SYGVKD. Trimming took 11 bases from V and 3 from J; bases not matched to a gene: 5. The CDR3 DNA sequence: TGTGCCGCGAGGGGACAGGACACCGGGGAGCTGTTTTTT. Encoded protein: CAARGQDTGELFF.

This clonotype has at least ten counts. The gene calls are TRBV28 and TRBJ2-7; 10 bases fit TRBD1. There are 16 residues in the CDR3. J was trimmed by 2 bases and V by 7 bases; bases with no gene match: 11. Germline CDR1 and CDR2: MDHEN and SYDVKM. CDR3 sequence: CASIRGGTGATYEQYF. The CDR3 bases are TGTGCCAGCATCCGAGGGGGGACAGGGGCGACCTACGAGCAGTACTTC.